This TCR beta chain came from a study of blood T cells in healthy people across ages. About the research overall: About one barcoded beta molecule was captured per two T cells (by template switching). General study results and limits: The unsorted PBMCs prevented any conclusive comparison of naive versus antigen-experienced cells. Donor CMV status, an unknown factor, possibly confounded changes in expanded clonotypes. Per-million-T-cell TCR beta diversity fell roughly linearly with age.

This clonotype has ten or more counts. The antigen is undetermined. Germline-derived CDR1 and CDR2 are SEHNR and FQNEAQ (reference sequence). The CDR3 extends over 11 amino acids. Trimming pared 1 base from V and 11 bases from J, leaving 8 bases between. Together with a sample-barcoded 5' primer, a J-beta primer mix was included in a second PCR lasting roughly 6 to 12 cycles. MiXCR was run by TCRdb on the 5' RACE reads, yielding one entry per CDR3 protein. Seen here are around 800,000 distinct CDR3 sequences, about a quarter observed once, and the top ten hold 3%. The sample was also reused in another study, on T cells of mothers and their children.

Sample: blood. This chain joins TRBV7-9 and TRBJ1-1; D not resolved. The source is a boy aged 5-17 years in good health. This CDR3 is CASSLGSLAFF. CDR3 nucleotides: TGTGCCAGCAGCTTAGGTTCTCTCGCTTTCTTT.